This TCR beta chain was identified in a study of cytotoxic CD8 clonotypes in ibrutinib-treated CLL. The table came from immunoSEQ multiplex PCR; TCRdb's copy has only in-frame clones and leaves some out. This table has about 140,000 clones, 80% to 95% appearing once. The CDR3 consists of 15 residues. This sample comprised PBMCs, obtained after 12 months of ibrutinib treatment. The chain couples TRBV21-1 to TRBJ1-1; TRBD1, the table's D call, lacks a check against the DNA. TRBV21-1 is assigned pseudogene status. The sequence derives from a human donor with chronic lymphocytic leukemia. CDR3 in amino acids: CASSNWTGASTEAFF. Here the CDR3 DNA reads TGTGCCAGCAGCAATTGGACAGGGGCCAGTACTGAAGCTTTCTTT.